The clone carrying this T cell receptor beta chain was seen a handful of times. There are 16 residues in the CDR3. The germline V gene encodes CDR1 SGHDN and CDR2 FVKESK. Between the trimmed V and J ends, which lost 4 bases and 6 bases, there was a span of 19 bases. The data were obtained in a study of T-cell reconstitution after alpha-beta-depleted transplantation in children. Unique molecular identifiers were incorporated into the prepared TCRbeta library. MiXCR, run by TCRdb on the PCR reads, gives a single entry per CDR3 protein. The sample includes around 700,000 distinct CDR3 sequences, about 12% of them seen just once.

The V call is TRBV14, the J call TRBJ2-1; possible D gene TRBD2, 6 bases. This sequence was found in a girl aged 2 to 9 with congenital amegakaryocytic thrombocytopenia, due to receive a stem cell transplant. This sample comprised PBMCs, obtained before TCRalphabeta/CD19-depleted stem cell transplant. DNA of the CDR3: TGTGCCAGCAGCCGAATTGGAGGGAGACACTCCAATGAGCAGTTCTTC. Its translation: CASSRIGGRHSNEQFF.